The present TCR beta chain was sequenced within a study of T-cell memory formation after mild COVID-19. This clonotype was observed many times. Its specificity is not known. Broader study findings: Clones shrinking between day 15 and 85 showed a balanced CD4/CD8 split, and those that grew later tilted toward CD4+.

Germline CDR1 reads SGHTA; CDR2 reads FQGNSA. Trimming shortened V by 2 bases and J by 7 bases, and 15 bases separated the two germline ends. The CDR3 runs to 15 residues. MiXCR, run by TCRdb on the 5' RACE reads, gives a single entry per CDR3 protein. This sample has under 40,000 distinct CDR3 sequences, with roughly 7.2% found just once. The TCR sequence derives from a young man who had mild COVID-19 (a few samples of this study predate the infection). Cell type and time point are not known. Specimen: PBMCs or a T cell subset sorted from them (not recorded which). The genes are TRBV7-2 and TRBJ1-5; a weak D match, TRBD1 (5 bases). CDR3 amino acids: CASSLMQGLLQPQHF. CDR3 in DNA: TGTGCCAGCAGCTTAATGCAGGGTCTGTTGCAGCCCCAGCATTTT.